Each of the 32 T cell receptor beta chains below was sequenced from the same sample in a study of technical replicates of blood from a handful of donors. The repertoire was sequenced with immunoSEQ multiplex PCR; TCRdb's copy has only in-frame clones and lacks some. Among 100,000 or so clones listed, around 95% were seen once. Sequencing input: T cells isolated from PBMCs. The receptors originated from a human donor in good health.

This clone was recorded once. The chain uses TRBV28 and TRBJ1-2; 8 positions match TRBD1. Germline CDR1 MDHEN, CDR2 SYDVKM. This CDR3 is 15 amino acids long. The junction had 9 bases not matched to a gene; V was cut back by 7 bases and J by 2 bases. This CDR3 reads CASKGPGGWNYGYTF. CDR3 nucleotide sequence: TGTGCCAGCAAAGGTCCAGGGGGCTGGAACTATGGCTACACCTTC.

The V call is TRBV7-9, the J call TRBJ1-5; a possible D gene is TRBD1 (5 bases). CDR1 is SEHNR and CDR2 is FQNEAQ in the germline V gene (reference sequence). Trimming stripped 2 bases from V and 5 bases from J, with 19 bases between. There are 17 residues in the CDR3. The DNA of the CDR3 is TGTGCCAGCAGCTTAAATCGATGGGGGGAGGCTGATCAGCCCCAGCATTTT. This codes for CASSLNRWGEADQPQHF.

This rearrangement joins TRBV19 to TRBJ2-5, with D maybe TRBD2 (6 bases). Germline V gene lookup returns CDR1 LNHDA and CDR2 SQIVND (reference sequence). The CDR3 contains 16 residues. Between the trimmed V and J ends, which lost 3 bases and 1 base, there was a span of 15 bases. CDR3 in DNA: TGTGCCAGTAGTATTTCCTGGGGTAGCGGCCAAGAGACCCAGTACTTC. Translation: CASSISWGSGQETQYF.

This chain uses TRBV5-1 with TRBJ2-7, with 7 bases fitting TRBD2. The CDR3 has 14 residues. With 1 base clipped from V and 3 bases from J, the junction kept 4 bases outside the gene matches. Germline V lookup: CDR1 SGHRS, CDR2 YFSETQ. The CDR3 coding sequence is TGCGCCAGCAGCTTGAGTCCGGGAGGCTACGAGCAGTACTTC. Protein sequence: CASSLSPGGYEQYF.

The chain combines TRBV7-2 with TRBJ1-2, with a possible D match to TRBD1 (5 bases). There are 15 residues in the CDR3. Trimming cost V 4 bases and J 2 bases, with 14 bases left between them. In germline, CDR1 is SGHTA, CDR2 FQGNSA. For the CDR3, the DNA is TGTGCCAGCAGCTCCGCAAGACAGCTCAACTATGGCTACACCTTC. Translating it yields CASSSARQLNYGYTF. The whole variable domain, filled in from reference TRBV7-2 and TRBJ1-2, reads GAGVSQSPSNKVTEKGKDVELRCDPISGHTALYWYRQSLGQGLEFLIYFQGNSAPDKSGLPSDRFSAERTGGSVSTLTIQRTQQEDSAVYLCASSSARQLNYGYTFGSGTRLTVV.

This chain uses TRBV11-2 with TRBJ1-2, with 7 bases matching TRBD1. This CDR3 has 13 residues. Germline V gene lookup returns CDR1 SGHAT and CDR2 FQNNGV. Trimming cost V 8 bases and J 4 bases; bases outside gene matches: 7. This chain's CDR3 is CASQGQITYGYTF. CDR3 bases: TGTGCCAGCCAGGGACAGATTACCTATGGCTACACCTTC.

This sequence joins TRBV29-1 and TRBJ2-1; maybe TRBD1 (6 bases). Trimming stripped 5 bases from V and 6 bases from J, with 17 bases between. The germline V gene has CDR1 SQVTM and CDR2 ANQGSEA. The CDR3 has 14 amino acids. DNA of the CDR3: TGCAGCGTTTTACAGGGTCTACATTTCAATGAGCAGTTCTTC. Translating gives CSVLQGLHFNEQFF.

This chain links TRBV7-2 with TRBJ2-3; TRBD2 matches 10 bases. Germline assignment: CDR1 SGHTA and CDR2 FQGNSA. Trimming took 5 bases from V and 5 from J; bases not matched to a gene: 10. The CDR3 is made up of 16 amino acids. Here the CDR3 reads CASSRDLAGVEDTQYF. The CDR3, as DNA: TGTGCCAGCAGCCGGGATCTAGCGGGAGTAGAAGATACGCAGTATTTT. Combining the CDR3 with reference TRBV7-2 and TRBJ2-3 gives the whole variable domain GAGVSQSPSNKVTEKGKDVELRCDPISGHTALYWYRQSLGQGLEFLIYFQGNSAPDKSGLPSDRFSAERTGGSVSTLTIQRTQQEDSAVYLCASSRDLAGVEDTQYFGPGTRLTVL.

This rearrangement joins TRBV7-3 to TRBJ1-2; 12 bases align to TRBD1. V trimming: 5 bases; J trimming: 4 bases; junction bases outside the gene matches: 11. The germline V gene encodes CDR1 SGHTA and CDR2 FQGTGA. The CDR3 runs to 17 residues. Written as DNA, the CDR3 is TGTGCCAGCAGCCCGGGACAGGGGGCAAATCGGGGCTATGGCTACACCTTC. Amino acids: CASSPGQGANRGYGYTF.

The chain links TRBV19 to TRBJ1-2; 10 bases are shared with TRBD1. V lost 3 bases to trimming and J lost 6 bases; unmatched junction nucleotides: 1. CDR3 length: 13 residues. Per the germline V gene, CDR1 is LNHDA and CDR2 is SQIVND (reference sequence). CDR3 sequence reads: CASSIGTGDGYTF. The CDR3 DNA is TGTGCCAGTAGTATCGGGACAGGGGATGGCTACACCTTC.

This chain joins TRBV7-9 and TRBJ2-1; no definite D call. In germline, CDR1 is SEHNR, CDR2 FQNEAQ (reference sequence). Trimming stripped 5 bases from V and 4 bases from J, with 15 bases between. CDR3 size: 15 residues. CDR3 DNA: TGTGCCAGCAGCCTTGTGACGGCGGTTTACAATGAGCAGTTCTTC. Its translation: CASSLVTAVYNEQFF.

The chain has TRBV7-3 and TRBJ2-5; 10 positions match TRBD2. The CDR3 is made up of 15 amino acids. Germline CDR1 and CDR2: SGHTA and FQGTGA. The ends lost 5 bases at V and 4 bases at J; junction bases unmatched: 7. This CDR3 is CASSLSGGAGETQYF. DNA for the CDR3: TGTGCCAGCAGCCTAAGCGGGGGGGCGGGAGAGACCCAGTACTTC.

The gene calls are TRBV5-1 and TRBJ2-5, with 8 bases lining up with TRBD2. CDR1 SGHRS and CDR2 YFSETQ come from the germline V gene. This CDR3 contains 16 residues. The V segment lost 0 bases and the J segment 3 bases; nucleotides outside the gene matches: 7. The CDR3, as DNA: TGCGCCAGCAGCTTGGAGGTACTAGCGGTGAAAGAGACCCAGTACTTC. Protein sequence: CASSLEVLAVKETQYF.

This clone was counted a single time. V and J are TRBV27 and TRBJ1-2; 7 nucleotides line up with TRBD1. Losses at the gene ends were 10 bases for V and 8 bases for J; bases not matched to a gene: 10. Per the germline V gene, CDR1 is MNHEY and CDR2 is SMNVEV (reference sequence). The CDR3 is 12 residues long. This chain's CDR3 is CATQSTGRGYTF. The CDR3 DNA is TGTGCCACCCAATCGACAGGGAGAGGCTACACCTTC.

This chain connects TRBV6-5 to TRBJ1-1; D might be TRBD1 (6 bases). Germline V gene lookup returns CDR1 MNHEY and CDR2 SVGAGI. The CDR3 has 16 residues. The V and J ends lost 2 bases and 2 bases respectively, with 15 bases between them. The CDR3 bases are TGTGCCAGCAGTTACCGGTGGGCAGGGGCAAACACTGAAGCTTTCTTT. Its translation: CASSYRWAGANTEAFF.

This chain links TRBV7-3 with TRBJ2-7; 14 nucleotides agree with TRBD2. Germline CDR1 and CDR2: SGHTA and FQGTGA. The V and J ends lost 6 bases and 3 bases, in that order; junction bases with no gene match: 1. The CDR3 runs 14 residues. The CDR3 DNA follows: TGTGCCAGCAGGACTAGCGGGGGGGACTACGAGCAGTACTTC. It encodes CASRTSGGDYEQYF.

This sequence joins TRBV5-1 and TRBJ1-1; 8 bases line up with TRBD1. This CDR3 comprises 16 residues. The germline V gene encodes CDR1 SGHRS and CDR2 YFSETQ. The trim removed 4 bases at V and 4 bases at J, leaving 12 bases unmatched. The CDR3 is CASSKDRGAIPTEAFF. As DNA, the CDR3 is TGCGCCAGCAGCAAAGACAGGGGCGCAATACCCACTGAAGCTTTCTTT.

The chain employs TRBV2 and TRBJ1-2; D is possibly TRBD1 (6 bases). Trimming left V 6 bases short and J 6 bases short, with 26 bases between. This CDR3 has 17 residues. The germline CDR1 and CDR2 sequences are SNHLY and FYNNEI. CDR3 DNA sequence: TGTGCCAGCAGCGAACAGATCTCCACGCGGGGGGCCGATGGCTACACCTTC. This gives the protein CASSEQISTRGADGYTF.

The V gene is TRBV9, the J gene TRBJ1-2; TRBD1 matches at 9 bases. The CDR3 contains 17 residues. Germline CDR1 and CDR2: SGDLS and YYNGEE. V was pared by 0 bases and J by 6 bases, with 12 bases of the junction left unmatched. The CDR3 reads CASSVGGFDRGAHGYTF. The CDR3 DNA is TGTGCCAGCAGCGTAGGGGGCTTCGACAGGGGGGCTCATGGCTACACCTTC. The full variable domain, rest sourced from reference TRBV9 and TRBJ1-2, is DSGVTQTPKHLITATGQRVTLRCSPRSGDLSVYWYQQSLDQGLQFLIQYYNGEERAKGNILERFSAQQFPDLHSELNLSSLELGDSALYFCASSVGGFDRGAHGYTFGSGTRLTVV.

The CDR3, as DNA: TGTGCCAGCAGTTTTATAAGATCAGGGTTCGTCGGCTATGGCTACACCTTC. Encoded protein: CASSFIRSGFVGYGYTF. The chain combines TRBV28 with TRBJ1-2, with D possibly matching TRBD1 (5 bases). The CDR3 covers 17 residues. Trimming removed 3 bases at V and 4 bases at J, with 21 bases between. Germline lookup yields CDR1 MDHEN and CDR2 SYDVKM.

J is TRBJ1-3 and V is TRBV2, with 8 bases matching TRBD1. V shed 9 bases, J shed 7 bases, and the junction held 2 bases outside the gene matches. The V gene's germline CDR1 is SNHLY and CDR2 FYNNEI. The CDR3 is made up of 11 amino acids. CDR3 nucleotides: TGTGCCAGAGGACAGGGTAACACCATATATTTT. It is translated as CARGQGNTIYF.

In its sample, this clone was seen once. The chain carries TRBV28 and TRBJ2-7, with TRBD1 matching over 7 bases. Losses at the gene ends were 6 bases for V and 5 bases for J; bases not matched to a gene: 7. This CDR3 comprises 13 residues. Looked up from germline, CDR1 is MDHEN and CDR2 is SYDVKM. This CDR3 is CASSQTGWDEQYF. CDR3 nucleotide sequence: TGTGCCAGCAGCCAGACAGGGTGGGACGAGCAGTACTTC. The full variable domain, in which reference TRBV28 and TRBJ2-7 provide the parts outside the CDR3, is DVKVTQSSRYLVKRTGEKVFLECVQDMDHENMFWYRQDPGLGLRLIYFSYDVKMKEKGDIPEGYSVSREKKERFSLILESASTNQTSMYLCASSQTGWDEQYFGPGTRLTVT.

This chain links TRBV6-6 with TRBJ2-3; TRBD2 agrees at 10 bases. V shed 0 bases, J shed 8 bases, and the junction held 8 bases outside the gene matches. The CDR3 is 16 residues long. CDR1 MNHNY and CDR2 SVGAGI come from the germline V gene (reference sequence). The DNA for the CDR3 is TGTGCCAGCAGTTACTCAAGCGGGAGGGCCCAGGGTACGCAGTATTTT. Residues: CASSYSSGRAQGTQYF.

This sequence joins TRBV7-6 and TRBJ2-1; D is uncertain. The CDR3 length is 14 residues. Germline V gene data show CDR1 as SGHVS and CDR2 as FNYEAQ. V lost 1 base and J 0 bases, leaving 4 bases between the germline ends. Here the CDR3 reads CASSLVVSYNEQFF. The DNA of the CDR3 is TGTGCCAGCAGCTTAGTCGTCTCCTACAATGAGCAGTTCTTC.

The chain couples TRBV28 to TRBJ2-7, with 8 bases fitting TRBD1. There are 15 residues in the CDR3. Germline V CDR1 and CDR2: MDHEN, SYDVKM. V was pared by 1 base and J by 7 bases, with 9 bases of the junction left unmatched. CDR3 in amino acids: CASSLSWQGAREQYF. CDR3 coding DNA: TGTGCCAGCAGTTTATCATGGCAGGGGGCCAGGGAGCAGTACTTC. Combining the CDR3 with reference TRBV28 and TRBJ2-7 gives the whole variable domain DVKVTQSSRYLVKRTGEKVFLECVQDMDHENMFWYRQDPGLGLRLIYFSYDVKMKEKGDIPEGYSVSREKKERFSLILESASTNQTSMYLCASSLSWQGAREQYFGPGTRLTVT.

The chain carries TRBV11-2 and TRBJ2-7, with 9 bases fitting TRBD1. The CDR3 covers 14 residues. V dropped 3 bases and J dropped 7; count of bases not matched to a gene: 7. Per the germline V gene, CDR1 is SGHAT and CDR2 is FQNNGV. The CDR3 DNA sequence: TGTGCCAGCAGCTTGGGACAGGGTAACGAAGAGCAGTACTTC. This sequence encodes CASSLGQGNEEQYF. Combining the CDR3 with reference TRBV11-2 and TRBJ2-7 gives the whole variable domain EAGVAQSPRYKIIEKRQSVAFWCNPISGHATLYWYQQILGQGPKLLIQFQNNGVVDDSQLPKDRFSAERLKGVDSTLKIQPAKLEDSAVYLCASSLGQGNEEQYFGPGTRLTVT.

This chain uses TRBV5-4 with TRBJ1-1; 11 nucleotides line up with TRBD1. Germline-derived CDR1 and CDR2 are SGHNT and YYREEE (reference sequence). The CDR3 contains 15 residues. V was clipped by 4 bases and J by 5 bases; unmatched bases: 7. CDR3 nucleotides: TGTGCCAGCAGCGGACAGGGGGCGGACCGGACTGAAGCTTTCTTT. This translates into CASSGQGADRTEAFF.

This chain links TRBV6-1 with TRBJ2-7; no clear D. This CDR3 region has 11 residues. Deletions cut 8 bases from V and 3 bases from J, with 8 bases between. Germline V gives CDR1 MNHNS, CDR2 SASEGT. The CDR3 region has the DNA TGTGCCAGCGGCCAATACTACGAGCAGTACTTC. It specifies CASGQYYEQYF.

The chain recombines TRBV11-3 with TRBJ2-5; 12 bases agree with TRBD2. This CDR3 has 19 residues. Germline values: CDR1 SGHNT, CDR2 YENEEA. After removal of 0 bases from V and 1 base from J, the junction contained 9 bases not matched to a gene. The CDR3 protein is CASSLDQTSGGPSQETQYF. CDR3 nucleotide sequence: TGTGCCAGCAGCTTAGATCAGACTAGCGGGGGCCCATCCCAAGAGACCCAGTACTTC.

V usage is TRBV10-2 and J usage is TRBJ2-4; tentatively, D is TRBD2 (5 bases). The V end lost 6 bases, the J end lost 3 bases, and 21 bases lay between the germline ends. Germline lookup yields CDR1 WSHSY and CDR2 SAAADI. This CDR3 has 17 amino acids. The CDR3 protein is CASREKGLPGFKNIQYF. As DNA, the CDR3 is TGCGCCAGCAGAGAGAAGGGCCTACCGGGGTTCAAAAACATTCAGTACTTC.

V and J are TRBV13 and TRBJ2-7; TRBD2 might be the D (6 bases). Trimming left V 7 bases short and J 4 bases short, with 23 bases between. The length of the CDR3 is 16 residues. Germline CDR1 and CDR2: PRHDT and FYEKMQ (reference sequence). CDR3 amino acids: CASNSVTVGGMYEQYF. CDR3 DNA: TGTGCCAGCAACTCCGTAACGGTCGGGGGTATGTACGAGCAGTACTTC.

Points on this clone: One end of the junction is discordant with germline, which a read error may explain. The chain has TRBV20-1 and TRBJ2-1; D perhaps matches TRBD2 (6 bases). Looked up from germline, CDR1 is DFQATT and CDR2 is SNEGSKA (reference sequence). The CDR3 spans 11 residues. The CDR3 region is CSASSGPEQFF. The CDR3 DNA follows: TGCAGTGCTAGTAGCGGACCGGAGCAATTCTTC.